This is a list of T cell receptor beta chains from one sample in a study of a mutant IDH1 vaccine in newly diagnosed glioma. Antigens of these TCRs are unknown. TCRdb's copy holds only in-frame clones and misses some; the assay was immunoSEQ multiplex PCR. The data show under 95,000 clones, 91% seen once. The source was PBMCs, collected from a glioma patient whose treatment included an IDH1 peptide vaccine. Receptors originate from a woman aged 50 to 60 with glioma. The CDR3 runs from the conserved cysteine through the conserved F or W. D genes are given only for firm matches. Rows give clone size only sometimes, using once, few, many, or a class for an expanded clone.

cdr3_length j_call v_call d_call clone_size cdr3_nt cdr3_aa
17 TRBJ2-2 TRBV9 TRBD2 once TGTGCCAGCAGCGTAACCACTAGCGGGAGGGCCGCCGGGGAGCTGTTTTTT CASSVTTSGRAAGELFF
15 TRBJ1-2 TRBV7-9 TRBD1 - TGTGCCAGCAGCCAATCAGACAGGGTGGTTCGAGGCTACACCTTC CASSQSDRVVRGYTF
14 TRBJ1-5 TRBV7-2 - - TGTGCCAGCAGCCCAACCCCAGGGAGGCAGCCCCAGCATTTT CASSPTPGRQPQHF
17 TRBJ2-5 TRBV9 TRBD2 few TGTGCCAGCAGCCCCCGACTAGCGGGAGGGCGGGGAGAGACCCAGTACTTC CASSPRLAGGRGETQYF
14 TRBJ1-2 TRBV28 - - TGTGCCACCCAGGGAGGGGATTCCAACTATGGCTACACCTTC CATQGGDSNYGYTF
14 TRBJ1-5 TRBV6-5 - - TGTGCCAGCAGTCCCCAAGGTCAGAATCAGCCCCAGCATTTT CASSPQGQNQPQHF
16 TRBJ1-2 TRBV9 - - TGTGCCAGCAGCGCAGAGGGACGGACTTCTAACTATGGCTACACCTTC CASSAEGRTSNYGYTF
15 TRBJ1-2 TRBV7-3 - - TGTGCCAGCAGCTTAAATGGTGCTCTGGACTATGGCTACACCTTC CASSLNGALDYGYTF
14 TRBJ2-3 TRBV25-1 - - TGTGCCAGCAGTGAAGGCCCTAGCACAGATACGCAGTATTTT CASSEGPSTDTQYF
13 TRBJ2-1 TRBV18 - - TGTGCCAGCTCATTGACAGTCTACAATGAGCAGTTCTTC CASSLTVYNEQFF
13 TRBJ2-5 TRBV7-2 - once TGTGCCAGCAGCGTTTGGCAGAGAGAGACCCAGTACTTC CASSVWQRETQYF
15 TRBJ1-2 TRBV6-5 TRBD1 - TGTGCCAGCAGTTACTCGAGGACAGGGGGCCGGGGCTACACCTTC CASSYSRTGGRGYTF
13 TRBJ2-1 TRBV19 - once TGTGCCAGTAGTATAGGGGCACTCAATGAGCAGTTCTTC CASSIGALNEQFF
13 TRBJ1-2 TRBV6-1 - - TGTGCCAGCAGTGAAGAGAAAGTCTATGGCTACACCTTC CASSEEKVYGYTF
14 TRBJ2-7 TRBV14 - - TGTGCCAGCAGCCAAGATCCACGTCTTAGTGAGCAGTACTTC CASSQDPRLSEQYF
13 TRBJ2-7 TRBV5-5 - - TGTGCCAGCACCTACCCACATGGGGCCGAGCAGTACTTC CASTYPHGAEQYF
16 TRBJ2-1 TRBV5-1 TRBD2 - TGCGCCAGCACCCCCCCGGGACTAGCGGGAGTTGGTGAGCAGTTCTTC CASTPPGLAGVGEQFF
14 TRBJ2-1 TRBV12-5 - - TGTGCTAGTGGTGGAGGGCCTAACTACAATGAGCAGTTCTTC CASGGGPNYNEQFF
16 TRBJ2-1 TRBV5-5 TRBD2 - TGTGCCAGCAGCTACTCGGCTAGCGGCTTATTCAATGAGCAGTTCTTC CASSYSASGLFNEQFF
13 TRBJ2-6 TRBV14 - - TGTGCCAGCAGCCCAGGGATGGCCAACGTCCTGACTTTC CASSPGMANVLTF
15 TRBJ1-3 TRBV11-2 - once TGTGCCAGCAGCCCCGCGGGAGGGATAGGAAACACCATATATTTT CASSPAGGIGNTIYF
16 TRBJ1-1 TRBV5-4 TRBD1 - TGTGCCAGCAGCCATGGGCCGGGACAGGGAGGAACTGAAGCTTTCTTT CASSHGPGQGGTEAFF
14 TRBJ1-3 TRBV28 - - TGTGCCAGCAGCCCACCGAGCTCTGGAAACACCATATATTTT CASSPPSSGNTIYF
13 TRBJ1-1 TRBV7-3 - - TGTGCCAGCAGCACAAACTTGAACACTGAAGCTTTCTTT CASSTNLNTEAFF